These T cell receptor beta chains were read from a single sample in a study of beta chain features in type 1 diabetes. The protocol was immunoSEQ multiplex PCR, while the TCRdb copy is restricted to in-frame clones and leaves out a portion. The sample consists of 40,000 or so clones, approximately 70% of them appearing once. Source material: Tregs from blood. The origin of the receptors is a woman between 18 and 30 years old with type 1 diabetes. Each CDR3 is given with its conserved first and last residue. The D gene is left open where the match is weak. The size field is filled for only some rows; it gives once, few, many or a size class.

TRBJ1-1 | NA | few | TRBV10-3 | TGTGCCATCAGTGAATCGGGGGGGCGAAGGACTGAAGCTTTCTTT | CAISESGGRRTEAFF
TRBJ2-7 | NA | NA | TRBV4-1 | TGCGCCAGCAGCCCGCCTAGTACTAGGTGGGACGAGCAGTACTTC | CASSPPSTRWDEQYF
TRBJ2-3 | TRBD2 | NA | TRBV7-9 | TGTGCCAGCAGCCGATACCTTAGCGGGTACACAGATACGCAGTATTTT | CASSRYLSGYTDTQYF
TRBJ1-1 | NA | NA | TRBV5-6 | TGTGCCAGCAGCCAACTTCCGAACACTGAAGCTTTCTTT | CASSQLPNTEAFF
TRBJ2-4 | NA | NA | TRBV10-3 | TGTGCCATCTATGGCTTAGCCAAAAACATTCAGTACTTC | CAIYGLAKNIQYF
TRBJ2-7 | TRBD2 | NA | TRBV7-2 | TGTGCCAGCGCCGGACTAGTCGAGCAGTACTTC | CASAGLVEQYF
TRBJ2-1 | NA | once | TRBV2 | TGTGCCAGCAGTCGTGAAGGGAGTTCCTACAATGAGCAGTTCTTC | CASSREGSSYNEQFF
TRBJ2-5 | TRBD1 | NA | TRBV5-6 | TGTGCCAGCGAGACAGGGCCCCTGTACCAAGAGACCCAGTACTTC | CASETGPLYQETQYF
TRBJ2-1 | TRBD2 | NA | TRBV7-2 | TGTGCCAGCAGCTTAGCCACTAGCGGGGGGAGCGAGCAGTTCTTC | CASSLATSGGSEQFF
TRBJ2-2 | NA | NA | TRBV11-2 | TGTGCCAGCAGCTTAGCCGGGTACACCGGGGAGCTGTTTTTT | CASSLAGYTGELFF
TRBJ2-7 | NA | few | TRBV20-1 | TGCAGTGCTTTGGAGTCCTACGAGCAGTACTTC | CSALESYEQYF
TRBJ2-7 | NA | few | TRBV14 | TGTGCCAGCCGGCAGGGGCGTACGTACGAGCAGTACTTC | CASRQGRTYEQYF
TRBJ1-5 | TRBD1 | NA | TRBV7-2 | TGTGCCAGCAGCTTAGTCTGGCAGGGGGGTCAGCCCCAGCATTTT | CASSLVWQGGQPQHF
TRBJ2-5 | NA | NA | TRBV21-1 | TGTGCCAGCAGCAAAACCCTTAGCGGGAGTGAAGAGACCCAGTACTTC | CASSKTLSGSEETQYF
TRBJ1-1 | NA | once | TRBV9 | TGTGCCAGCAGCGTGGGAGGGGCAGGAGTAGGCACTGAAGCTTTCTTT | CASSVGGAGVGTEAFF
TRBJ2-2 | NA | NA | TRBV7-9 | TGTGCCAGCAGCCAAACACCGACCGGGGAGCTGTTTTTT | CASSQTPTGELFF
TRBJ2-5 | TRBD1 | few | TRBV10-3 | TGTGCCATCAGACCCGGGACAGACCAAGAGACCCAGTACTTC | CAIRPGTDQETQYF
TRBJ1-1 | NA | NA | TRBV10-3 | TGTGCCATCAGTGAGTCGGGGGGGGCCCGGGAAGCTTTCTTT | CAISESGGAREAFF
TRBJ2-7 | TRBD2 | NA | TRBV25-1 | TGTGCCAGCAGACCCAGCGGACTAGCGGGAACGGGCGAGCAGTACTTC | CASRPSGLAGTGEQYF
TRBJ1-5 | NA | NA | TRBV18 | TGTGCCAGCTCACCGACCAGGGGAGGGAATCAGCCCCAGCATTTT | CASSPTRGGNQPQHF
TRBJ1-1 | NA | NA | TRBV7-2 | TGTGCCAGCAGCTTAGGTGCGGCGGCGAGGGCTTTCTTT | CASSLGAAARAFF
TRBJ2-3 | TRBD1 | NA | TRBV27 | TGTGCCAGCAGCTCTAATACCGGGACAGGGACCGATACGCAGTATTTT | CASSSNTGTGTDTQYF
TRBJ2-1 | NA | NA | TRBV18 | TGTGCCAACTCTTATGGGGGGAATGAGCAGTTCTTC | CANSYGGNEQFF
TRBJ2-5 | NA | few | TRBV5-1 | TGCGCCAGCAGCTTGGGACTGGCGGAGACCCAGTACTTC | CASSLGLAETQYF
TRBJ2-2 | TRBD1 | few | TRBV5-1 | TGCGCCAGCAGCCTGGGGACAGGGAATGAGGAGCTGTTTTTT | CASSLGTGNEELFF
TRBJ2-4 | NA | NA | TRBV6-6 | TGTGCCAGCAGTTACCGGAGGGGCGAGTTTGGACAGTACTTC | CASSYRRGEFGQYF
TRBJ2-1 | NA | NA | TRBV28 | TGTGCCAGCAGAGGACAATACTCCTACAATGAGCAGTTCTTC | CASRGQYSYNEQFF
TRBJ2-7 | NA | NA | TRBV28 | TGTGCCAGCAGTCCTTACCGTCGGACAGCCCACTACGAGCAGTACTTC | CASSPYRRTAHYEQYF